Listed below are T cell receptor beta chains from one sample, sequenced in a study of shared clonotypes between healthy human individuals. The data were produced by immunoSEQ multiplex PCR, yet TCRdb's version contains in-frame clones alone and is incomplete. The sample contains 2.3 million or so clones, approximately 93% of which appear only once. Sequenced: naive CD4+ T cells from PBMCs. These receptors all stem from a man between 18 and 29 years old in good health. Some clones in this sample may be carry-over from other donors' samples. Both conserved end residues are trimmed from each CDR3. The order of the fields is CDR3 protein, V gene.

CDR3: ASRPGRTNGEQF; V: TRBV19
CDR3: ASRTLAGTYEQY; V: TRBV6-6
CDR3: ASSLQQGETQY; V: TRBV5-1
CDR3: ASSLDVGARETQY; V: TRBV7-8
CDR3: ASSLQGQETQY; V: TRBV5-1
CDR3: AWSASSNTGELF; V: TRBV30
CDR3: ASSFITTGELF; V: TRBV28
CDR3: ASSSRLAGEYEQY; V: TRBV2
CDR3: ASSRTSRLASTDTQY; V: TRBV11-3
CDR3: ASSLMPSGGLEQF; V: TRBV7-2
CDR3: ASSVAPLQIGLAGGQETQY; V: TRBV9
CDR3: ASSLVPNTGELF; V: TRBV7-3
CDR3: ASSPTQVNTGELF; V: TRBV18
CDR3: ASSFSADYEQY; V: TRBV6-1
CDR3: ASSLSGVSYEQY; V: TRBV11-1
CDR3: ATSRPPGHGNEQF; V: TRBV15
CDR3: ASSYRVGTYEQY; V: TRBV6-5
CDR3: ASSIDGNSYEQY; V: TRBV19
CDR3: ASSLWGTAGFSYGYT; V: TRBV28
CDR3: ASSWGGTGELF; V: TRBV28
CDR3: ASTSSVQGGGYT; V: TRBV28
CDR3: ASSLAWSTHDYGYT; V: TRBV5-8
CDR3: ASSALGGLNTGELF; V: TRBV28
CDR3: ASSWDRIMGNTIY; V: TRBV7-2
CDR3: ASSQGLAGGQETQY; V: TRBV5-1
CDR3: ASSERGTDTQY; V: TRBV6-1
CDR3: ASSLIQGAGANVLT; V: TRBV5-6
CDR3: ASSGFGGGIGTEAF; V: TRBV6-1
CDR3: ASSLVGTSGNEQY; V: TRBV27
CDR3: ASSLDGRYNEQF; V: TRBV5-1
CDR3: ASSLATRSSYNEQF; V: TRBV7-9
CDR3: ASSPDPGTVNEKLF; V: TRBV5-1
CDR3: ASYQQGSDTQY; V: TRBV6-5
CDR3: ASSSGLAGGPYTGELF; V: TRBV5-1
CDR3: ASSPLTGRDTEAF; V: TRBV28
CDR3: ASSQARTSGYT; V: TRBV4-2
CDR3: ASSPGAQQPQH; V: TRBV7-2
CDR3: ASSLFTSGTPYNEQF; V: TRBV5-1
CDR3: ASSVDPLAGVNTEAF; V: TRBV9
CDR3: ASSVAVGTEAF; V: TRBV9
CDR3: ASSLGQGDEAF; V: TRBV5-1
CDR3: ASSALASGLF; V: TRBV7-2
CDR3: ASSLLTGTGGDEQY; V: TRBV5-4
CDR3: SVDLRDYYGYT; V: TRBV29-1
CDR3: ASSQTGSHNEQF; V: TRBV5-4
CDR3: ATSNEQGAVQPQH; V: TRBV2